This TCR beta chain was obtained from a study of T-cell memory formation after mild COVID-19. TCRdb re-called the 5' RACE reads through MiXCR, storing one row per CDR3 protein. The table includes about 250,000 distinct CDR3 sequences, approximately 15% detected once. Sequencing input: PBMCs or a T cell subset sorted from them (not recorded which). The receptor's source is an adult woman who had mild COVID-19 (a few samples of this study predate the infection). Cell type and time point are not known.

The CDR3 loop is CASSLAGGSPYEQYF. CDR3 nucleotides: TGTGCCAGCAGTTTAGCTGGCGGGTCCCCCTACGAGCAGTACTTC. The chain couples TRBV12-3 or TRBV12-4 to TRBJ2-7, with a weak D call TRBD2 (5 bases). This CDR3 spans 15 amino acids. V lost 0 bases to trimming and J lost 2 bases, with 11 bases between them.